Listed below are T cell receptor beta chains from one sample, sequenced in a study of cytomegalovirus exposure and HLA in healthy donors. Repertoires were generated with immunoSEQ multiplex PCR, while TCRdb's copy carries only in-frame clones and drops some. This sample has about 77,000 clones, with roughly 79% found just once. Sequenced sample: PBMCs. Every receptor here comes from a man aged 40-49 years in good health and CMV-seronegative. The CDR3 runs from the conserved cysteine through the conserved F or W. A D gene is named only where the DNA matches it firmly. Where a row states a size, it is once, few, many or the class of an expanded clone; other rows omit it.

- | TRBJ1-4 | - | TRBV5-1 | 16 | CASKSGYGSTNEKLFF | TGCGCCAGCAAATCAGGGTATGGGTCAACTAATGAAAAACTGTTTTTT
- | TRBJ1-4 | - | TRBV28 | 13 | CASKRGRGEKLFF | TGTGCCAGCAAGAGAGGTAGGGGCGAAAAACTGTTTTTT
- | TRBJ2-1 | - | TRBV10-2 | 12 | CASTRQGGEQFF | TGCGCCAGCACCAGGCAGGGAGGTGAGCAGTTCTTC
- | TRBJ2-6 | TRBD1 | TRBV28 | 17 | CASSLGRGLFGANVLTF | TGTGCCAGCAGTTTAGGCAGGGGGCTATTTGGGGCCAACGTCCTGACTTTC
- | TRBJ2-7 | TRBD2 | TRBV19 | 16 | CASSKAGGESSYEQYF | TGTGCCAGTAGTAAGGCGGGAGGGGAGAGCTCCTACGAGCAGTACTTC
- | TRBJ2-3 | - | TRBV28 | 15 | CASSPFFGRRDTQYF | TGTGCCAGCAGTCCCTTCTTTGGCCGGAGGGATACGCAGTATTTT
- | TRBJ2-7 | - | TRBV7-9 | 13 | CSSSLRGISEQYF | TGTTCCAGCAGCTTAAGGGGTATTAGCGAGCAGTACTTC
- | TRBJ2-7 | - | TRBV11-2 | 15 | CASSLGGGGAYEQYF | TGTGCCAGCAGCTTAGGGGGAGGGGGGGCCTACGAGCAGTACTTC
- | TRBJ2-7 | TRBD1 | TRBV18 | 13 | CASSPRQGNEQYF | TGTGCCAGCTCACCCCGACAGGGGAACGAGCAGTACTTC
once | TRBJ2-3 | - | TRBV7-6 | 15 | CASSLGTQITDTQYF | TGTGCCAGCAGCTTAGGTACACAAATCACAGATACGCAGTATTTT
- | TRBJ1-1 | - | TRBV7-3 | 14 | CASSVPGPNTEAFF | TGTGCCAGCAGCGTGCCGGGTCCTAACACTGAAGCTTTCTTT
- | TRBJ2-3 | TRBD2 | TRBV7-8 | 19 | CASSLASGTTLFSTDTQYF | TGTGCCAGCAGCTTAGCCTCCGGGACTACCCTTTTTAGCACAGATACGCAGTATTTT
- | TRBJ1-6 | - | TRBV28 | 15 | CASSRAGGYNSPLHF | TGTGCCAGCAGCCGCGCAGGAGGGTATAATTCACCCCTCCACTTT
- | TRBJ2-7 | TRBD1 | TRBV29-1 | 14 | CSVGPGTGPNEQYF | TGCAGCGTTGGTCCTGGGACAGGGCCCAACGAGCAGTACTTC
- | TRBJ1-1 | TRBD1 | TRBV2 | 15 | CASSEGQGATTEAFF | TGTGCCAGCAGTGAGGGACAGGGGGCGACCACTGAAGCTTTCTTT
- | TRBJ2-7 | TRBD2 | TRBV19 | 14 | CASSIPGGYYEQYF | TGTGCCAGTAGTATCCCGGGGGGGTACTACGAGCAGTACTTC
- | TRBJ2-3 | TRBD1 | TRBV14 | 15 | CASSSTGWSTDTQYF | TGTGCCAGCAGCTCGACAGGGTGGAGCACAGATACGCAGTATTTT
- | TRBJ1-2 | TRBD1 | TRBV5-1 | 13 | CASSPDRADGYTF | TGCGCCAGCAGCCCGGACAGGGCGGATGGCTACACCTTC
- | TRBJ2-1 | TRBD2 | TRBV9 | 15 | CASSVRTSGSNEQFF | TGTGCCAGCAGCGTGAGGACTAGCGGGAGCAATGAGCAGTTCTTC
- | TRBJ1-2 | - | TRBV6-1 | 13 | CASRGGQGRVYTF | TGTGCCAGCCGTGGCGGGCAGGGGAGGGTCTACACCTTC
- | TRBJ1-4 | TRBD1 | TRBV5-1 | 16 | CASRRDSYNANEKLFF | TGCGCCAGCAGACGGGACAGCTACAATGCTAATGAAAAACTGTTTTTT
- | TRBJ2-1 | TRBD2 | TRBV25-1 | 14 | CASSSGDYINEQFF | TGTGCCAGCAGTAGCGGGGACTATATCAATGAGCAGTTCTTC
- | TRBJ2-1 | - | TRBV2 | 12 | CASSGGFNEQFF | TGTGCCAGCAGTGGAGGATTCAATGAGCAGTTCTTC
- | TRBJ2-2 | - | TRBV29-1 | 15 | CSAAPGVDYTGELFF | TGCAGCGCGGCCCCGGGGGTCGATTACACCGGGGAGCTGTTTTTT
- | TRBJ1-5 | TRBD1 | TRBV30 | 17 | CAWGRDREFRGNQPQHF | TGTGCCTGGGGACGGGACAGGGAGTTTCGGGGCAATCAGCCCCAGCATTTT
few | TRBJ1-1 | TRBD1 | TRBV10-3 | 14 | CAISKTGKDTEAFF | TGTGCCATCAGCAAGACAGGGAAGGACACTGAAGCTTTCTTT
- | TRBJ2-7 | TRBD1 | TRBV4-1 | 15 | CASSSSGTGLYEQYF | TGCGCCAGCAGCTCTTCCGGGACAGGACTGTACGAGCAGTACTTC
- | TRBJ1-4 | - | TRBV5-1 | 17 | CASSPYGGRPDNEKLFF | TGCGCCAGCAGCCCCTACGGGGGGCGCCCAGATAATGAAAAACTGTTTTTT
- | TRBJ1-2 | TRBD1 | TRBV28 | 14 | CASSLTGDHYGYTF | TGTGCCAGCAGTTTGACAGGGGATCACTATGGCTACACCTTC
- | TRBJ1-6 | - | TRBV4-2 | 16 | CASSQASGERNSPLHF | TGTGCCAGCAGCCAGGCTTCAGGGGAGAGGAATTCACCCCTCCACTTT
- | TRBJ2-7 | - | TRBV2 | 15 | CASRPLWGGQSEQYF | TGTGCCAGCAGGCCACTATGGGGGGGGCAAAGCGAGCAGTACTTC
- | TRBJ1-2 | - | TRBV25-1 | 12 | CASSADVAGYTF | TGTGCCAGCAGTGCGGATGTAGCCGGCTACACCTTC
- | TRBJ1-2 | - | TRBV6-5 | 12 | CASSPGYYGYTF | TGTGCCAGCAGCCCGGGGTACTATGGCTACACCTTC
- | TRBJ2-7 | TRBD1 | TRBV10-3 | 14 | CAIRGTASSYEQYF | TGTGCCATCAGGGGGACAGCCAGCTCCTACGAGCAGTACTTC
- | TRBJ2-3 | TRBD2 | TRBV11-3 | 14 | CASSLGRVGDTQYF | TGTGCCAGCAGTTTGGGGAGGGTAGGAGATACGCAGTATTTT